This TCR beta chain stems from a study of cytomegalovirus exposure and HLA in healthy donors. This CDR3 is built from 12 residues. The V and J ends lost 5 bases and 7 bases respectively, with 11 bases between them. Germline CDR1 and CDR2: SEHNR and FQNEAQ (reference sequence). With respect to this clone: Its matching antigen is unknown.

Overall study findings and caveats: There were a few CMV-associated chains whose specificity for CMV antigens was confirmed in vitro. TCR beta chains numbering more than 150 were designated cytomegalovirus-associated.

PCR employed 60 Vbeta and 13 Jbeta primers. The table came from immunoSEQ multiplex PCR; TCRdb's copy has only in-frame clones and leaves some out. The data show more than 110,000 clones, with roughly 73% seen just once and roughly 1.3% held by the top ten. The chain has TRBV7-9 and TRBJ1-2; D gene ambiguous. Sequencing was done on a sample of PBMCs. This receptor was identified in a woman between 40 and 55 years old in good health and CMV-seronegative. CDR3 in amino acids: CASSHSGGGYTF. For the CDR3, the DNA is TGTGCCAGCAGCCATTCGGGTGGTGGCTACACCTTC.